These T cell receptor beta chains were read from a single sample in a study of human T cells and chemical hapten exposure. TCRdb reanalysed the RACE reads using MiXCR and keeps one entry per CDR3 protein. Of 300,000 to 450,000 distinct CDR3 sequences listed, roughly 5.3% are singletons. Here the sequenced sample was whole blood, taken in connection with sensitization to the hapten diphenylcyclopropenone (DPC). The receptors shown here come from a woman aged 45-59 years with alopecia areata. Some clones in this sample may be carry-over from other donors' samples. Each CDR3 is given with its conserved first and last residue. A D gene is named only where the DNA matches it firmly. Clone sizes are given selectively: once, few, many, or a class where the clone is expanded.

j_gene | abundance | v_gene | d_gene | CDR3nt | CDR3aa
TRBJ2-3 | . | TRBV5-4 | . | TGTGCCAGCAGCTTGGAGAGGGGCCCAGATACGCAGTATTTT | CASSLERGPDTQYF
TRBJ2-3 | many | TRBV5-1 | TRBD1 | TGCGCCAGCAGCCTACCCTGGGGACAGACATTGGCGGATACGCAGTATTTT | CASSLPWGQTLADTQYF
TRBJ2-7 | . | TRBV20-1 | TRBD2 | TGCAGTGCTAGAGACGTGGAGCGGGGGGCCTACGAGCAGTACTTC | CSARDVERGAYEQYF
TRBJ1-5 | . | TRBV12-3/TRBV12-4 | . | TGTGCCAGCAGTTTAGACAGGTATGGAAATCAGCCCCAGCATTTT | CASSLDRYGNQPQHF
TRBJ1-4 | many | TRBV29-1 | . | TGCAGCGTTCAAGGGGGGCATGAAAAACTGTTTTTT | CSVQGGHEKLFF
TRBJ2-7 | few | TRBV28 | . | TGTGCCAGCAGTCAAAGGGACCGCTCCTACGAGCAGTACTTC | CASSQRDRSYEQYF
TRBJ1-5 | . | TRBV4-1 | TRBD1 | TGCGCCAGCAGCCAAGATGGACAGGGGGGTCAGCCCCAGCATTTT | CASSQDGQGGQPQHF
TRBJ1-1 | . | TRBV5-5 | . | TGTGCCAGCAGCTTGGAGGGTTTCACTGAAGCTTTCTTT | CASSLEGFTEAFF
TRBJ1-5 | few | TRBV6-2/TRBV6-3 | . | TGTGCCAGCAAGGGGGAATGGGACAATCAGCCCCAGCATTTT | CASKGEWDNQPQHF
TRBJ1-5 | . | TRBV2 | TRBD1 | TGTGCCAGCAGTGAAATGACAGGGGGCAATCAGCCCCAGCATTTT | CASSEMTGGNQPQHF
TRBJ2-7 | . | TRBV20-1 | . | TGCAGTGCTTTAGGCCTAGCTCCCTACGAGCAGTACTTC | CSALGLAPYEQYF
TRBJ1-2 | many | TRBV6-7 | TRBD1 | TGTGCCAGCATTAGGACAGGGGGCAACTATGGCTACACCTTC | CASIRTGGNYGYTF
TRBJ1-5 | few | TRBV19 | . | TGTGCCAGTAGTATAGACTGGAATCAGCCCCAGCATTTT | CASSIDWNQPQHF
TRBJ1-1 | . | TRBV12-3/TRBV12-4 | TRBD1 | TGTGCCAGCAGTAATCACAGGGGGATCACTGAAGCTTTCTTT | CASSNHRGITEAFF
TRBJ2-7 | . | TRBV20-1 | TRBD2 | TGCAGTGCTAGAGATCCCCAAGGACTAGCGGGAGGGAGGTACGAGCAGTACTTC | CSARDPQGLAGGRYEQYF
TRBJ2-1 | few | TRBV15 | . | TGTGCCACCAGCAGCTTCACCGGGACAACCGAGCAGTTCTTC | CATSSFTGTTEQFF
TRBJ1-5 | few | TRBV7-2 | . | TGTGCCAGCGCCTATGGATCAGCTAGCAATCAGCCCCAGCATTTT | CASAYGSASNQPQHF
TRBJ1-1 | many | TRBV29-1 | . | TGCAGCGTTATAAGGGGGACTGAAGCTTTCTTT | CSVIRGTEAFF
TRBJ2-5 | . | TRBV5-1 | . | TGCGCCAGCAGCACCACAGGACAAGAGACCCAGTACTTC | CASSTTGQETQYF
TRBJ2-7 | few | TRBV5-6 | . | TGTGCCAGCAGCTTAATGTGGGAGGGGGACTACGAGCAGTACTTC | CASSLMWEGDYEQYF
TRBJ1-2 | many | TRBV20-1 | . | TGCAGTGCTAGAGATCGTGAGGGGGACTATGGCTACACCTTC | CSARDREGDYGYTF
TRBJ1-2 | many | TRBV28 | . | TGTGCCAGCAGTTTTGTGGGACACCCGTACACCTTC | CASSFVGHPYTF
TRBJ2-2 | many | TRBV6-4 | . | TGTGCCAGCAGTGACGGCACCGGGGAGCTGTTTTTT | CASSDGTGELFF
TRBJ1-1 | many | TRBV12-3/TRBV12-4 | TRBD1 | TGTGCCTCCAGGGGGGAGCTGAACACTGAAGCTTTCTTT | CASRGELNTEAFF
TRBJ2-7 | few | TRBV7-9 | . | TGTGCCAGCAGCCTCCATCGCGCTAGAGGGGATGGATACGAGCAGTACTTC | CASSLHRARGDGYEQYF
TRBJ2-1 | many | TRBV9 | . | TGTGCCAGCGGGAGTGAGAAGCAGTTCTTC | CASGSEKQFF
TRBJ2-1 | few | TRBV3-1 | TRBD2 | TGTGCCAGCAGCCCAACAGGGCTAGCGGGAGCCTACAATGAGCAGTTCTTC | CASSPTGLAGAYNEQFF
TRBJ1-6 | many | TRBV3-1 | . | TGTGCCAGCCGGGACACCAATAATTCACCCCTCCACTTT | CASRDTNNSPLHF
TRBJ1-1 | many | TRBV6-2/TRBV6-3 | TRBD1 | TGTGCCAGCAGTTTACAGGGGGTCACTGAAGCTTTCTTT | CASSLQGVTEAFF
TRBJ1-1 | few | TRBV30 | . | TGTGCCTGGAGTGCCCTCTCAGGTACCACTGAAGCTTTCTTT | CAWSALSGTTEAFF
TRBJ1-2 | few | TRBV6-1 | . | TGTGCCAGCAGTGTGGGACGCAGGGAGACCTTTGGCTACACCTTC | CASSVGRRETFGYTF
TRBJ2-7 | many | TRBV20-1 | . | TGCAGTGCTATCCCCAGGGGAAACGAGCAGTACTTC | CSAIPRGNEQYF
TRBJ2-7 | many | TRBV6-1 | . | TGTGCCAGCAGTGAATCGGGCAATTCCTACGAGCAGTACTTC | CASSESGNSYEQYF
TRBJ2-1 | many | TRBV4-2 | TRBD2 | TGTGCCAGCAGCCAAAATAGCGGGGCGGGGTACAATGAGCAGTTCTTC | CASSQNSGAGYNEQFF
TRBJ2-7 | . | TRBV2 | . | TGTGCCGTATTAGGGAGCTCCTACGAGCAGTACTTC | CAVLGSSYEQYF
TRBJ1-5 | few | TRBV19 | . | TGTGCCAGTAGTCTGTTGACAGTCCCCACGAGGGATCAGCCCCAGCATTTT | CASSLLTVPTRDQPQHF
TRBJ1-2 | . | TRBV29-1 | . | TGCAGCGTCCAAACGTCGGACTATGGCTACACCTTC | CSVQTSDYGYTF
TRBJ1-2 | . | TRBV6-5 | TRBD1 | TGTGCCAGCAGTTCCAGCCCAGGGGGCGGCTATGGCTACACCTTC | CASSSSPGGGYGYTF
TRBJ1-1 | few | TRBV3-1 | . | TGTGCCAGCAGCCAAGATCTTCGGCAGGTAGGAGCTTTCTTT | CASSQDLRQVGAFF
TRBJ1-4 | many | TRBV11-1 | . | TGTGCCAGCAGCCGTCTAAGGGGGGCGAACGAAAAACTGTTTTTT | CASSRLRGANEKLFF
TRBJ2-5 | many | TRBV28 | . | TGTGCCAGCAGTTTGGCGGGACCAGAGACCCAGTACTTC | CASSLAGPETQYF
TRBJ2-3 | many | TRBV9 | . | TGTGCCAGCAGCGTCGAATTACCTGATACGCAGTATTTT | CASSVELPDTQYF
TRBJ1-3 | many | TRBV5-8 | . | TGTGCCAGCAGCGAGGGGATCTCTGGAAACACCATATATTTT | CASSEGISGNTIYF
TRBJ2-7 | many | TRBV28 | TRBD1 | TGTGCCAGCAGACCGGGACAGCCTTACGAGCAGTACTTC | CASRPGQPYEQYF
TRBJ2-2 | few | TRBV9 | TRBD2 | TGTGCCAGCAGCCCCCCACTAGCGGGGCAGTTGGGGGAGCTGTTTTTT | CASSPPLAGQLGELFF
TRBJ1-6 | many | TRBV20-1 | . | TGCAGTGCTAAGCAGGGTGCGGGATCACCCCTCCACTTT | CSAKQGAGSPLHF
TRBJ2-2 | few | TRBV24-1 | TRBD1 | TGTGCCACCAGTGATTTGACAGGGGGCGGCACCGGGGAGCTGTTTTTT | CATSDLTGGGTGELFF
TRBJ1-1 | . | TRBV6-5 | TRBD1 | TGTGCCAGCAGTTACGAGGGGGCGAGCACTGAAGCTTTCTTT | CASSYEGASTEAFF
TRBJ1-4 | few | TRBV5-6 | . | TGTGCCAGCAGCTTGGTAGGGGACCTAAATGAAAAACTGTTTTTT | CASSLVGDLNEKLFF
TRBJ2-3 | many | TRBV5-1 | TRBD2 | TGCGCCAGCAGCTTTGGGGGACTAGTTGCAGATACGCAGTATTTT | CASSFGGLVADTQYF
TRBJ2-3 | many | TRBV2 | . | TGTGCCAGCACCTCCAAGACGGATACGCAGTATTTT | CASTSKTDTQYF
TRBJ2-1 | . | TRBV29-1 | . | TGCAGCGTTGAAGGACATTATAGGTACAATGAGCAGTTCTTC | CSVEGHYRYNEQFF
TRBJ1-5 | many | TRBV12-3/TRBV12-4 | . | TGTGCCAGCAGTTCGGGCAATCAGCCCCAGCATTTT | CASSSGNQPQHF
TRBJ1-1 | . | TRBV6-6 | TRBD1 | TGTGCCAGCCGACAGGGGTTAGGCACTGAAGCTTTCTTT | CASRQGLGTEAFF
TRBJ2-5 | many | TRBV7-2 | . | TGTGCCAGCAGCCCGCAGGGGATTGGGCAAGAGACCCAGTACTTC | CASSPQGIGQETQYF